One and the same sample provided the 11 T cell receptor beta chains below, sequenced in a study of CD8+ T cells in alopecia areata. Reverse transcription of extracted RNA yielded cDNA, which provided the sequencing template. The table came from immunoSEQ multiplex PCR; TCRdb's copy has only in-frame clones and leaves some out. The sample shows some 170,000 clones, about 61% of them seen only once. Treatment denoted: oral pan-JAK inhibitor, 5-10 mg twice daily. Sequenced here: CD4+ T cells sorted from blood, sampled between weeks 55 and 65, from a patient treated with tofacitinib. These receptors all stem from a human donor with alopecia areata.

J is TRBJ1-1 and V is TRBV9; a possible D gene is TRBD1 (6 bases). The CDR3 has 14 amino acids. Looked up from germline, CDR1 is SGDLS and CDR2 is YYNGEE. V was clipped by 4 bases and J by 4 bases, with 14 bases between them. Here the CDR3 DNA reads TGTGCCAGCAGCCTCGAAGGACAGTCCACTGAAGCTTTCTTT. It yields the protein CASSLEGQSTEAFF.

A few counts support this clone. The V call is TRBV5-1, the J call TRBJ2-2, with 7 bases lining up with TRBD1. Trimming at V came to 3 bases and at J to 4 bases, leaving 6 bases not matched to a gene. This CDR3 comprises 15 residues. Germline V gene sequence: CDR1 SGHRS, CDR2 YFSETQ. The CDR3 spells CASSSGQELTGELFF. DNA of the CDR3: TGCGCCAGCAGCTCCGGACAGGAACTCACCGGGGAGCTGTTTTTT.

This clone was seen only a few times. This chain connects TRBV11-2 to TRBJ2-5; unclear D gene. Germline CDR1 is SGHAT and CDR2 is FQNNGV. Trimming cost V 9 bases and J 1 base, with 15 bases left between them. This CDR3 has 14 residues. CDR3 DNA sequence: TGTGCCAGTAGGCTAGTGACGCCCCAAGAGACCCAGTACTTC. Residues: CASRLVTPQETQYF.

The chain couples TRBV4-2 to TRBJ2-2; perhaps TRBD1 as D (6 bases). There are 15 residues in the CDR3. Germline CDR1 reads LGHNA; CDR2 reads YNFKEQ. Trimming pared 5 bases from V and 5 bases from J, leaving 15 bases between. The CDR3 loop is CASSGGSMKTGELFF. The CDR3 nucleotides are TGTGCCAGCAGCGGGGGCTCCATGAAAACCGGGGAGCTGTTTTTT.

This clone was seen a few times. The rearrangement uses TRBV4-2 and TRBJ1-5, with D unresolved. In germline, CDR1 is LGHNA, CDR2 YNFKEQ. The CDR3 is 15 amino acids. Trimming removed 0 bases from V and 1 base from J, with 7 bases in between. DNA for the CDR3: TGTGCCAGCAGCCAAGATTGGGGAAGCAATCAGCCCCAGCATTTT. Translated, it gives CASSQDWGSNQPQHF.

This chain links TRBV30 with TRBJ1-5; TRBD1 agrees at 9 bases. This CDR3 region has 13 residues. With 8 bases clipped from V and 5 bases from J, the junction kept 7 bases outside the gene matches. Germline V gene lookup returns CDR1 GTSNPN and CDR2 SVGIG (reference sequence). CDR3 bases: TGTGCCACCGGGACAGGGAGAGATCAGCCCCAGCATTTT. It yields the protein CATGTGRDQPQHF.

This chain connects TRBV29-1 to TRBJ2-5, with D perhaps matching TRBD2 (6 bases). The CDR3 contains 12 residues. Trimming left V 5 bases short and J 5 bases short, with 12 bases between. Germline V gene lookup returns CDR1 SQVTM and CDR2 ANQGSEA. The CDR3 is CSVPTRSETQYF. The CDR3, as DNA: TGCAGCGTTCCGACTAGGTCGGAGACCCAGTACTTC.

J is TRBJ1-1 and V is TRBV27; the D gene is possibly TRBD1 (6 bases). The CDR3 has 14 residues. The germline gives CDR1 MNHEY, CDR2 SMNVEV (reference sequence). With 6 bases removed from V and 0 bases from J, the gap between germline ends came to 11 bases. CDR3 nucleotides: TGTGCCAGCAGCAGAGGACAGCTGAACACTGAAGCTTTCTTT. Protein product: CASSRGQLNTEAFF.

The rearrangement joins TRBV29-1 to TRBJ2-5; 12 bases fit TRBD2. The CDR3 has 16 amino acids. Germline CDR1 and CDR2: SQVTM and ANQGSEA. V was clipped by 3 bases and J by 0 bases; unmatched bases: 5. The CDR3 coding sequence is TGCAGCGTTGATGCACTAGCGGGGGGACACCAAGAGACCCAGTACTTC. This gives the protein CSVDALAGGHQETQYF.

The sample holds a few counts of this clone. The chain uses TRBV30 and TRBJ2-7; 8 bases are a match to TRBD1. Trimming took 3 bases from V and 5 from J; bases not matched to a gene: 3. The CDR3 is 12 residues long. Germline lookup yields CDR1 GTSNPN and CDR2 SVGIG (reference sequence). Here the CDR3 reads CAWRQGAHEQYF. The CDR3 bases are TGTGCCTGGAGGCAGGGGGCCCACGAGCAGTACTTC.

This sequence joins TRBV30 and TRBJ1-5; D not certain. V shed 0 bases and J shed 3 bases, with 9 bases lying between them. Germline CDR1 is GTSNPN and CDR2 is SVGIG (reference sequence). This CDR3 region has 14 residues. The CDR3 reads CAWSVAVINQPQHF. DNA for the CDR3: TGTGCCTGGAGTGTGGCAGTGATCAATCAGCCCCAGCATTTT.